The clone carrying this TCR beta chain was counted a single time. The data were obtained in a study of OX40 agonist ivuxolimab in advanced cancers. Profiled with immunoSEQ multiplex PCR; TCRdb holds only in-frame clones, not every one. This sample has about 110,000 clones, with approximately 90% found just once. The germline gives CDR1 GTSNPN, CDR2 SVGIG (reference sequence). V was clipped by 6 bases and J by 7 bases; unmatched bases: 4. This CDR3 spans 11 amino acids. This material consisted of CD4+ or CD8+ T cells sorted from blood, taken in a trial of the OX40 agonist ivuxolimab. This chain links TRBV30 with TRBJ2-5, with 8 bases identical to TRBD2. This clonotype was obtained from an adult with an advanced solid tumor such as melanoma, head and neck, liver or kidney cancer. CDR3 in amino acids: CACGGAGTQYF. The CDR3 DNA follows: TGTGCCTGCGGGGGGGCGGGGACCCAGTACTTC.